This record covers a single TCR beta chain. Its antigen remains unidentified. TCRdb keeps only in-frame clones here, not all; method: immunoSEQ multiplex PCR. The sample holds about 440,000 clones, 90% seen once. These data originate in a study of Ad26.COV2.S vaccination and SARS-CoV-2 variants. Across the whole study: Donor was one of the participants in the Ad26.COV2.S arm of the COV1001 trial.

Study observations and caveats: A substantial breadth of spike-specific CD8+ and CD4+ T cell responses after vaccination has been reported. Breadth and depth estimates from TCRs may understate total T cell responses.

Treatment in this sample: 15 to 20 received Ad26.COV2.S at low or high dose, single or two shots; several received placebo; per-sample allocation not given. Samples were taken on day 63 after the first vaccine or placebo injection. Adults aged 18-55 years in Boston included the donor. V was clipped by 5 bases and J by 3 bases, with 11 bases between them. The CDR3 spans 14 residues. Germline lookup yields CDR1 KGHSH and CDR2 LQKENI. The sequence derives from a person between 18 and 65 years old who received the Ad26.COV2.S COVID-19 vaccine or a placebo. This material consisted of peripheral blood, taken in a trial of Ad26.COV2.S vaccine versus placebo. The chain uses TRBV18 and TRBJ2-1, with D hard to call. The CDR3 sequence: CASSNGRNYNEQFF. The CDR3 DNA sequence: TGTGCCAGCTCAAACGGGCGAAACTACAATGAGCAGTTCTTC.